This record looks at one T cell receptor (beta chain) sequence and its context. The data stem from a study of blood T cell repertoires in COVID-19. On the study more broadly: The origin of the acute and convalescent COVID-19 samples was the United States, Italy and Spain. The analysed material was cDNA or gDNA that came from T cells, B-cell-depleted T cells, or PBMCs.

The CDR3 loop spans 12 amino acids. Looked up from germline, CDR1 is DFQATT and CDR2 is SNEGSKA (reference sequence). Trimming removed 3 bases from V and 5 bases from J, with 10 bases in between. Original analysis: Estimated nucleated cell counts came from reference gene primer amplification. Sequenced by immunoSEQ multiplex PCR; TCRdb stores in-frame clones only, minus some. V, J and clone size derive from that table, while D and trimming were established from the DNA sequence. The data contain over 300,000 clones, about 83% of them singletons. This rearrangement joins TRBV20-1 to TRBJ1-1, with D uncertain. Sequencing was done on a sample of peripheral blood. The receptor's source is a woman aged 50 to 60 with acute or convalescent COVID-19. The CDR3 coding sequence is TGCAGTGCTAGTAACCCGGGGACTGAAGCTTTCTTT. It codes for CSASNPGTEAFF.